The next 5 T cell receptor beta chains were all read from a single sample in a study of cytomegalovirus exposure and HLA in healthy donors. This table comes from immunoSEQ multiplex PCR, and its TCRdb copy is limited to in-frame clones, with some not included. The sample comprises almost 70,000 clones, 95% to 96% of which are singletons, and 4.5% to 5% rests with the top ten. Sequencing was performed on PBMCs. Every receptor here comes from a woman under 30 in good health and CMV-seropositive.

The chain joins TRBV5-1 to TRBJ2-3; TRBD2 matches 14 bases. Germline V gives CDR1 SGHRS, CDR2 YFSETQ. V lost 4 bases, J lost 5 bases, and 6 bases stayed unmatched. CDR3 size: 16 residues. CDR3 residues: CASSSGTSGSVDTQYF. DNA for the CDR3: TGCGCCAGCAGCAGCGGGACTAGCGGGAGTGTAGATACGCAGTATTTT.

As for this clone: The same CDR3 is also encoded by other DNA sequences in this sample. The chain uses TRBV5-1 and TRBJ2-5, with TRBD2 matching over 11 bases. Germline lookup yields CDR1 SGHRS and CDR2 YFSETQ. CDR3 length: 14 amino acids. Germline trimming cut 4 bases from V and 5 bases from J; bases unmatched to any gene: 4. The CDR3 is CASSPGTSGETQYF. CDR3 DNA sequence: TGCGCCAGCAGCCCAGGGACTAGCGGCGAGACCCAGTACTTC.

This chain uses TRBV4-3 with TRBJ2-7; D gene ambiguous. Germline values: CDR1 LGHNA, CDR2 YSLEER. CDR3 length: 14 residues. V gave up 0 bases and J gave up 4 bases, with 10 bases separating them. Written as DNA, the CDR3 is TGCGCCAGCAGCCAAGATATAACAGCTTACGAGCAGTACTTC. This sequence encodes CASSQDITAYEQYF.

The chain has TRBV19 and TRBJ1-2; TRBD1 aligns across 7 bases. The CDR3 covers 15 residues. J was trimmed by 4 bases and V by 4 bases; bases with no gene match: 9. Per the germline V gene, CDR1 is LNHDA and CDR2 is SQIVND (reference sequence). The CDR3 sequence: CASSTWTGTLYGYTF. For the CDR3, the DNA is TGTGCCAGTAGTACCTGGACAGGAACCCTCTATGGCTACACCTTC.

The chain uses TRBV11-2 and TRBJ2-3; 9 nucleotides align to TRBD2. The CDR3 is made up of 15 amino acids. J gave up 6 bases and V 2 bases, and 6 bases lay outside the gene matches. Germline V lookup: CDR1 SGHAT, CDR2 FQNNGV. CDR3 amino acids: CASSLFSGGGDTQYF. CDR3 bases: TGTGCCAGCAGCTTATTTAGCGGGGGTGGTGATACGCAGTATTTT.